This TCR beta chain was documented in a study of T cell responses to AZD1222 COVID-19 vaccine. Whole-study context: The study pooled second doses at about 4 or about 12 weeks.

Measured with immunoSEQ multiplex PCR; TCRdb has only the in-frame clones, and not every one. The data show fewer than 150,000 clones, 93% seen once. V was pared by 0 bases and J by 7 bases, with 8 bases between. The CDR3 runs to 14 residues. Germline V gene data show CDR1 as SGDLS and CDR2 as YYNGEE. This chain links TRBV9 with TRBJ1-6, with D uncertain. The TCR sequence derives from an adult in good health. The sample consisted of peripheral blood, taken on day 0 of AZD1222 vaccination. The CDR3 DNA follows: TGTGCCAGCAGCGTAGAAGGCATGAATTCACCCCTCCACTTT. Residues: CASSVEGMNSPLHF.